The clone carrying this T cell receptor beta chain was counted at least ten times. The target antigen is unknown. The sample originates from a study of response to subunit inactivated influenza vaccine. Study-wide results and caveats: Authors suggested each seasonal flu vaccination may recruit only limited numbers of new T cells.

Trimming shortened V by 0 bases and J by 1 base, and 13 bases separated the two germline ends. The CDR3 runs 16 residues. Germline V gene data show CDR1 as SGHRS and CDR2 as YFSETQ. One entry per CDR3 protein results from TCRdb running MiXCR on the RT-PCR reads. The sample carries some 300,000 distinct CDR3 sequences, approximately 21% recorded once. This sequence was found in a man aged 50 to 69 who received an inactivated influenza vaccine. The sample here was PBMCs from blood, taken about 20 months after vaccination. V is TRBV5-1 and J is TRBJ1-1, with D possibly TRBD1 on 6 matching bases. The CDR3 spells CASSLENRATNTEAFF. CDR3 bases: TGCGCCAGCAGCTTGGAGAACAGGGCGACGAACACTGAAGCTTTCTTT.